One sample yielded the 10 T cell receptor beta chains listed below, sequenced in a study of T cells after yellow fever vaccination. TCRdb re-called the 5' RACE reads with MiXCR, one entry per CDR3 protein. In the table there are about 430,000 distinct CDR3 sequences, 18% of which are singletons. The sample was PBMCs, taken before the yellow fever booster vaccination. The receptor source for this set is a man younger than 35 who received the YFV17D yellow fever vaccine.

The CDR3, as DNA: TGTGCCAGCAGCAAAGGGACGGTGGGCCGGTTTTTT. This sequence encodes CASSKGTVGRFF. The chain carries TRBV7-9 and TRBJ1-4, with a tentative D call TRBD1 (5 bases). This CDR3 spans 12 amino acids. Germline-derived CDR1 and CDR2 are SEHNR and FQNEAQ (reference sequence). V lost 5 bases to trimming and J lost 16 bases, with 17 bases between them.

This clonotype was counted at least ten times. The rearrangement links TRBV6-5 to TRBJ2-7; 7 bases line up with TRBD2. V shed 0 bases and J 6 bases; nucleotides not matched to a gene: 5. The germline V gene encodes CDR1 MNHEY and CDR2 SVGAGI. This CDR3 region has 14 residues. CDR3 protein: CASSYSAGVGEQYF. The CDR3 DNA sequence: TGTGCCAGCAGTTACTCGGCGGGGGTGGGCGAGCAGTACTTC.

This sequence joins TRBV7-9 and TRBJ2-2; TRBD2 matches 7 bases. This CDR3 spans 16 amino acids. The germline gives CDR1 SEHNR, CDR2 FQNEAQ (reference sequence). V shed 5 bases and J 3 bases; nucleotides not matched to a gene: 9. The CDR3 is CASSQRPSGDTGELFF. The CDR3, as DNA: TGTGCCAGCAGCCAAAGGCCTAGCGGAGACACCGGGGAGCTGTTTTTT.

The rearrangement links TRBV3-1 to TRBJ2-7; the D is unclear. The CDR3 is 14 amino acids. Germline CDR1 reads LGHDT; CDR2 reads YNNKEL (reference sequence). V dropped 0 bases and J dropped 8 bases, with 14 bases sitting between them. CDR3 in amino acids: CASSQDPGSLKQYV. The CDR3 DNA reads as TGTGCCAGCAGCCAAGACCCGGGTTCTCTAAAGCAGTACGTC.

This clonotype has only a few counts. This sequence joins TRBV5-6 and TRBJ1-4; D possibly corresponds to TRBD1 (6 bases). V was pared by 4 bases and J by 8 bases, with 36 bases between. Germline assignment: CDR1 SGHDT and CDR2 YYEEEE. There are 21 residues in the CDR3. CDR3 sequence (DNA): TGTGCCAGCAGCCTCCGCGGGGCAGGGGCAATCCCTCTCCCTAGAAGCGAAAAACTGTTTTTT. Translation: CASSLRGAGAIPLPRSEKLFF.

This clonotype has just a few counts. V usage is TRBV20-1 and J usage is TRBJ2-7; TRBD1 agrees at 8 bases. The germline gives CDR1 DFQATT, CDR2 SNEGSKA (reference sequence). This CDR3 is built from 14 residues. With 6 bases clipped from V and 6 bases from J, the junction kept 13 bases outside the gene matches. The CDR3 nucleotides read TGCAGTGCCGAGAGACAGGGGAGGATCAGCGAGCAGTACGTC. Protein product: CSAERQGRISEQYV.

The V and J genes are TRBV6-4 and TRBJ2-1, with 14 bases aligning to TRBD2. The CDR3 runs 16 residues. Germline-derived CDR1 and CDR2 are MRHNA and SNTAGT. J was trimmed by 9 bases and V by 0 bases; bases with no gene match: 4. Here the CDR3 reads CASSDSTSGGATEQFF. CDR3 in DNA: TGTGCCAGCAGTGACTCGACTAGCGGGGGGGCCACTGAGCAGTTCTTC.

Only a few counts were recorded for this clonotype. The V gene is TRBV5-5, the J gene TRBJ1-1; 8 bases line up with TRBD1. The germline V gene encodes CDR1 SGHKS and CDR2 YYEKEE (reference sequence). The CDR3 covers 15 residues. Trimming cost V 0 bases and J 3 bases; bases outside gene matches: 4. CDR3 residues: CASSLDNRGDTEAFF. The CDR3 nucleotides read TGTGCCAGCAGCTTGGACAACAGGGGGGACACTGAAGCTTTCTTT.

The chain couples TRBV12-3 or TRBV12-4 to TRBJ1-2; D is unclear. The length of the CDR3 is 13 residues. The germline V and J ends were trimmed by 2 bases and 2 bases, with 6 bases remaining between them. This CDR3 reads CASSLNTNYGYTF. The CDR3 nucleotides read TGTGCCAGCAGTTTAAACACGAACTATGGCTACACCTTC.

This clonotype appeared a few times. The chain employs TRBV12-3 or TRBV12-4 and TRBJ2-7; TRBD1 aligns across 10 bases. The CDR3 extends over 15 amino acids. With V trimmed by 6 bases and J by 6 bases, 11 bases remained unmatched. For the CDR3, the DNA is TGTGCCAGCAGGGACCGGGACAGGGGACCCTCCGAGCAGTACTTC. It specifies CASRDRDRGPSEQYF.